This T cell receptor (beta chain) was captured by sequencing in a study of Graves' ophthalmopathy and Graves' hyperthyroidism. Scientists amplified the TCR beta CDR3 regions from RNA transcripts. RT-PCR was first run with HTBI primers, then multiplex PCR in a second round. TCRdb analysed the multiplex PCR reads with MiXCR anew, one entry per CDR3 protein. The table shows 300,000 to 350,000 distinct CDR3 sequences, with 17% occurring only once. Deletions cut 6 bases from V and 5 bases from J, with 16 bases between. CDR3 length equals 14 residues. Sample: peripheral blood. The rearrangement links TRBV12-3 or TRBV12-4 to TRBJ1-1, with D possibly TRBD1 on 5 matching bases. The TCR sequence derives from an adult man with Graves' ophthalmopathy. The CDR3 bases are TGTGCCAGCAGCGCGCAGGGAGGGGATACTGAAGCTTTCTTT. This codes for CASSAQGGDTEAFF.